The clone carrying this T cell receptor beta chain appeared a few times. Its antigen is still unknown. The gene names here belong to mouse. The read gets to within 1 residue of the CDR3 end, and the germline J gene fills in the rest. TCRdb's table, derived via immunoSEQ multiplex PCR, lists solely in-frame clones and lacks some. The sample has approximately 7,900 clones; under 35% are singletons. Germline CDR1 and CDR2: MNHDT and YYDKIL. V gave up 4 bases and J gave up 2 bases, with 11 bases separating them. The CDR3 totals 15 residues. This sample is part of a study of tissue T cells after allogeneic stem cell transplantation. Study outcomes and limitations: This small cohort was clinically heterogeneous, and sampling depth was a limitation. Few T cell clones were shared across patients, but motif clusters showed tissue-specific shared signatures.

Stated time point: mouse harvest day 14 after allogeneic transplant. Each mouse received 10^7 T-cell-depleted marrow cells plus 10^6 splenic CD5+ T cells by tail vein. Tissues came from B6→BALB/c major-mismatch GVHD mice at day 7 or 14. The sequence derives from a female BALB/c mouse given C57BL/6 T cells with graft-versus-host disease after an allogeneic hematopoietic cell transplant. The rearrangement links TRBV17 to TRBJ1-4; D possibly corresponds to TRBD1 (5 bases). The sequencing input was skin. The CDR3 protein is CASSIEGPSNERLFF. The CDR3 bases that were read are TGTGCTAGCAGTATCGAGGGGCCATCCAACGAAAGATTATTT.